This TCR beta chain is from a study of blood T cell repertoires in COVID-19. Study background: PBMCs, B-cell-depleted T cells, or T cells provided the cDNA or gDNA that made up the material.

Per the original data handling: Amplifying reference gene primers gave estimates of nucleated cell counts. The method was immunoSEQ multiplex PCR; TCRdb's version includes in-frame clones alone and lacks a portion of them. The DNA was the basis for D and trimming; V, J and clone size are from that table. In the table there are more than 300,000 clones, approximately 90% of which are singletons. The TCR comes from a middle-aged woman who had been exposed to COVID-19. The sequenced sample consisted of PBMCs or T cells enriched from blood (not recorded which).

The CDR3 DNA reads TGTGCCAGCAGCTTCGGACAGGGACGGGCCTACGAGCAGTACTTC. Translating gives CASSFGQGRAYEQYF. The V and J genes are TRBV11-2 and TRBJ2-7; 8 bases line up with TRBD1. The CDR3 extends over 15 amino acids. The germline CDR1 and CDR2 sequences are SGHAT and FQNNGV. V shed 3 bases and J 2 bases; nucleotides not matched to a gene: 6.